This T cell receptor beta chain comes out of a study of shared clonotypes between healthy human individuals (dated by TCRdb to the early 2020s). About the investigation overall: The cohort included three men and two women between 18 and 49 years of age. For each donor, CD4 naive and CD4 memory were each given three plates, CD8 naive was given two plates, and CD8 memory was given one plate. To estimate repertoire size and how much clonotypes are shared between individuals, the study performed deep sequencing of blood TCR repertoires from roughly five healthy adults. To increase sequencing depth and limit assay-specific biases, TCR repertoire library preparation and sequencing were carried out by different laboratories using diverse techniques. Between about 0.8 and 9 billion PBMCs per donor were obtained by leukapheresis. General study outcomes and caveats: Sharing across a few donors was observed for around 4.8% of naive CD4, over 3% of naive CD8, roughly 2.3% of memory CD4, and around 0.44% of memory CD8 clonotypes. Sampling was restricted to blood, and TCR repertoires in tissues likely differ from the TCR repertoires found in blood. Higher generation probabilities were observed for clonotypes shared by all four sorted-subset donors than for non-shared clonotypes. Even with the large sequencing depth, rarefaction of the sorted-subset datasets indicated that sequencing was incomplete. Pairwise subsampling indicated that sequencing depth was expected to affect the degree of clonotype sharing among donors. Larger estimated clonotype richness was generally found for naive subsets than for memory subsets. The small number of donors limited the genetic and exposure-history diversity represented.

Healthy HIV-negative adults with no recently reported acute infections or vaccinations were included as donors. Every donor was a Caucasian adult living in Nashville, Tennessee, USA. CD4+ T cells were enriched by magnetic negative selection, after which naive cells were positively selected on CD45RA and the negative fraction was taken as the memory subset. Blood was collected by leukapheresis, and PBMCs were isolated by Ficoll-Histopaque density gradient centrifugation and then cryopreserved in liquid nitrogen vapor phase. Analytical flow cytometry was used to check the purity and quantity of every magnetically sorted T cell population. Genomic DNA was isolated from each sorted fraction and quantified by UV absorbance on a Nanodrop 2000c. TCR CDR3 regions were amplified from genomic DNA by multiplex PCR using the deep immunoSEQ assay. For each cell subset, the extracted genomic DNA was distributed evenly across all wells of several immunoSEQ 96-well plates, and each plate served as one replicate. For sorted subsets, 150 to 250 ng of genomic DNA, equivalent to tens of thousands of T cell genomes, went into each replicate PCR. Purified libraries were quantified with a Qubit 3.0 fluorometer, sized on a Bioanalyzer 2100, and re-quantified with the KAPA Library Quantification kit. Each immunoSEQ 96-well plate was sequenced on its own single-read 150-cycle Illumina NextSeq 550 flow cell. The paper's processing steps were these. Because the immunoSEQ output held only junctional sequences and lacked quality scores, the filtering could not match the filtering applied to full-length reads. To assign V/J genes and CDR3, sequences were annotated against IMGT germline references using PyIR, a Python wrapper for IgBLAST v1.9. Reads were filtered out if the reads had weak V/J assignments (E-value above 1e-6), no CDR3, stop codons, out-of-frame junctions, or ambiguous translated residues. V3J clonotypes were defined as sequences sharing an identical inferred V gene, J gene, and CDR3 amino acid sequence. Percentage overlap between repertoires was computed as shared unique clonotypes divided by the size of the smaller repertoire. RTK rarefaction, the Chao1 estimator, and Recon v2.1 estimates of unobserved clonotypes were used to assess repertoire richness. OLGA was used to compute generation probabilities for all TCRbeta clonotypes that the gDNA method yielded from a handful of donors. Here the immuneACCESS table is served through TCRdb, limited to in-frame sequences with V and J called. Missing clones are a known gap in these copies; in checked studies unresolved V genes cover under half, and the rest lacks a known reason. V and J calls plus clone size are reproduced from that table; the DNA served to infer D and trimming. This sample gives 740,000 or so clones in total; 60% to 75% of them show up just once. Clones ranked in the top ten supply 1.5% to 2% of the sample.

The germline V gene encodes CDR1 MNHEY and CDR2 SVGAGI. Deletion took 2 bases off V and 5 bases off J, with a span of 15 bases between the germline ends. The CDR3 measures 15 amino acids from cysteine to phenylalanine. Kept here is only the CDR3 DNA, which spans 45 bases and is read in frame from base 1. The sample holds one count of this clone. There is no known antigen for this receptor. Nothing much larger sits one base from this clone, and base qualities are not available. This receptor was obtained from a woman aged 25 to 39 in good health. The rearranged chain carries TRBV6-5 and TRBJ2-5; no D segment can be confidently identified. The sequencing sample was made of memory CD4+ T cells sorted from blood. Taken with the paper, the label for cell subset or site translates to: CD45RA-negative fraction. The bases read TGTGCCAGCAGTTACAATGGGGTTTTTCGGGAGACCCAGTACTTC. This translates into CASSYNGVFRETQYF.